This T cell receptor (beta chain) was retrieved from a study of T cells in Graves' hyperthyroidism and ophthalmopathy. Overall study findings and caveats: Before onset, ophthalmopathy was predicted by the model a median 6.5 months earlier.

TCR beta CDR3 sequences were amplified from RNA transcripts. Carried out on the TCR CDR3, a first-round RT-PCR used the HTBI primer set. From the multiplex PCR reads, TCRdb called clonotypes with MiXCR, one entry per CDR3 protein. The profile shows 300,000 to 450,000 distinct CDR3 sequences, 15% to 18% of them singletons. V lost 1 base, J lost 11 bases, and 23 bases lay in between. The CDR3 loop spans 16 amino acids. Per the germline V gene, CDR1 is SEHNR and CDR2 is FQNEAQ (reference sequence). Concerning this clonotype: No antigen is known for it.

This TCR came from a woman aged 18-35 years with Graves' hyperthyroidism that later progressed to Graves' ophthalmopathy. The chain employs TRBV7-9 and TRBJ1-1; D uncertain. The sample consisted of blood. CDR3 loop: CASSLVAGPKLLRAFF. DNA for the CDR3: TGTGCCAGCAGCTTAGTGGCCGGGCCCAAACTCTTGAGGGCTTTCTTT.